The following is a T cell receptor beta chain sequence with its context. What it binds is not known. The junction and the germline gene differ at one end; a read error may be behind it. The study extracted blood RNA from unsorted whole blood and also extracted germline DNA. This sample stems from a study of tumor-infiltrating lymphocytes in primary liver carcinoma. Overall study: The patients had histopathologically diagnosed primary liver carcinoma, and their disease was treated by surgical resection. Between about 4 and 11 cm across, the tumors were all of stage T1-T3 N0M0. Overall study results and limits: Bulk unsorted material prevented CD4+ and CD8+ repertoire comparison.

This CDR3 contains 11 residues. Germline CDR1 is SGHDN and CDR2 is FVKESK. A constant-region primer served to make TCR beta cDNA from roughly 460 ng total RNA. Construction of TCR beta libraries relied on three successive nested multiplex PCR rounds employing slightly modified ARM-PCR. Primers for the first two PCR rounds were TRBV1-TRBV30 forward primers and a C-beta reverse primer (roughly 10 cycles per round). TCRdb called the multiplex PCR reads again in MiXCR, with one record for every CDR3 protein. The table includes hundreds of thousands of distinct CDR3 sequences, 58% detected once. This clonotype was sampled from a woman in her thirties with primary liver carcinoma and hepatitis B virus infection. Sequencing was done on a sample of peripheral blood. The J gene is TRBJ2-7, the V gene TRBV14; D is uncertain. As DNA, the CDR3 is TGTGCCAGCAGCCACTATTACGAGGAGTACTTC. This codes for CASSHYYEEYF.